Sequencing of this T cell receptor beta chain was carried out in a study of OX40 agonist ivuxolimab in advanced cancers. Study-wide context: Patients received the agonistic anti-OX40 (CD134) antibody ivuxolimab.

CDR1 and CDR2 (germline): SGHRS, YFSETQ. Trimming took 0 bases from V and 3 from J, leaving 13 bases between them. The CDR3 runs to 15 residues. Produced via immunoSEQ multiplex PCR; TCRdb's table is partial and in-frame only. The sample consists of 90,000 to 100,000 clones, about 86% of them appearing once. The rearrangement links TRBV5-1 to TRBJ2-7; D may be TRBD1 (6 bases). Sample: CD4+ or CD8+ T cells sorted from blood, taken in a trial of the OX40 agonist ivuxolimab. The receptor's source is an adult with an advanced solid tumor such as melanoma, head and neck, liver or kidney cancer. This CDR3 is CASSLETGRLYEQYF. CDR3 nucleotides: TGCGCCAGCAGCTTGGAAACAGGGAGACTCTACGAGCAGTACTTC. The whole variable domain, filled in from reference TRBV5-1 and TRBJ2-7, reads KAGVTQTPRYLIKTRGQQVTLSCSPISGHRSVSWYQQTPGQGLQFLFEYFSETQRNKGNFPGRFSGRQFSNSRSEMNVSTLELGDSALYLCASSLETGRLYEQYFGPGTRLTVT.